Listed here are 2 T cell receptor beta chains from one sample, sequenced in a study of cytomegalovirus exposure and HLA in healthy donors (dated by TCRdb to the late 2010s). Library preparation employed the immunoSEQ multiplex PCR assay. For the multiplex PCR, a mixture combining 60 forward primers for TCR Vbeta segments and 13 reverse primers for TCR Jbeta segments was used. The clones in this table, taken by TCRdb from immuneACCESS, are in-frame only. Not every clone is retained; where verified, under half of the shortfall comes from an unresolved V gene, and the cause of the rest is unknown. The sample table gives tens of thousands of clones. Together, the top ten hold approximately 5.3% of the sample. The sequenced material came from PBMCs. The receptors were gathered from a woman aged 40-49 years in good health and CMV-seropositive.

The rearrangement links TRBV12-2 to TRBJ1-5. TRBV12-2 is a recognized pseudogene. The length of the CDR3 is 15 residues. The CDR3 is CASRLGSSSNQPQHF. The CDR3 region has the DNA TGTGCAAGTCGCTTAGGTTCGAGTAGCAATCAGCCCCAGCATTTT.

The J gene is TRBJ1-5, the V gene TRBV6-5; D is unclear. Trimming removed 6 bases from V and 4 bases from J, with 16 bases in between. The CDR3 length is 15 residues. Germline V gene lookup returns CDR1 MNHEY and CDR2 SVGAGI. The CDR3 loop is CASSRREPMNQPQHF. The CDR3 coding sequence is TGTGCCAGCAGCCGAAGAGAACCGATGAATCAGCCCCAGCATTTT.